The entry below gives a single TCR beta chain sequence along with its context. V was pared by 5 bases and J by 3 bases, with 15 bases of the junction left unmatched. From germline, CDR1 is SGHNT and CDR2 YENEEA. The CDR3 is 18 amino acids. This sample was taken from a study of cytomegalovirus exposure and HLA in healthy donors. Background on the study: Out of 398 genotyped donors, around 80% belonged to the Caucasian-associated ancestry cluster.

A multiplex PCR was run with 60 Vbeta primers and 13 Jbeta primers. Libraries were prepared by immunoSEQ multiplex PCR; TCRdb keeps only in-frame clonotypes and omits some of them. Here the sample table reports 150,000 to 200,000 clones. The sample taken for sequencing was PBMCs. The source of this sequence is a man aged 25 to 45 in good health and CMV-seronegative. The chain employs TRBV11-3 and TRBJ2-3; TRBD2 aligns across 9 bases. CDR3 sequence (DNA): TGTGCCAGCAGCCTAATGGGGCTAGCGGGGTACGGGACAGATACGCAGTATTTT. Translated: CASSLMGLAGYGTDTQYF.